The present TCR beta chain was sequenced within a study of follicular helper T cells after annual influenza vaccination. About the study: Days 0, 7 and 28 post-vaccination were the blood draw times.

The CDR3 totals 13 residues. Produced via immunoSEQ multiplex PCR; TCRdb's table is partial and in-frame only. Of approximately 6,700 clones listed, roughly 88% are singletons. This sample's time point: 2015-2016 season, 7 days after influenza vaccination. Cells are cTfh (non-naive CD4+CXCR5+PD-1+), split by ICOS and CD38 into double-positive or double-negative. This clonotype was obtained from an adult who received the influenza vaccine. The chain has TRBV21-1 and TRBJ1-2; the table's D call, TRBD1, has no DNA check behind it. TRBV21-1 is a recognized pseudogene. Sequences were derived from CXCR5+ CD38- circulating T follicular helper cells from blood, sampled 7 days after influenza vaccination. This sample's subset: circulating Tfh, non-naive CD4+CXCR5+PD-1+ (ICOS+CD38+ or ICOS-CD38-). The CDR3 DNA sequence: TGTGCCAGCAGCAGGACAGGGAACTATGGCTACACCTTC. Amino acid sequence: CASSRTGNYGYTF.